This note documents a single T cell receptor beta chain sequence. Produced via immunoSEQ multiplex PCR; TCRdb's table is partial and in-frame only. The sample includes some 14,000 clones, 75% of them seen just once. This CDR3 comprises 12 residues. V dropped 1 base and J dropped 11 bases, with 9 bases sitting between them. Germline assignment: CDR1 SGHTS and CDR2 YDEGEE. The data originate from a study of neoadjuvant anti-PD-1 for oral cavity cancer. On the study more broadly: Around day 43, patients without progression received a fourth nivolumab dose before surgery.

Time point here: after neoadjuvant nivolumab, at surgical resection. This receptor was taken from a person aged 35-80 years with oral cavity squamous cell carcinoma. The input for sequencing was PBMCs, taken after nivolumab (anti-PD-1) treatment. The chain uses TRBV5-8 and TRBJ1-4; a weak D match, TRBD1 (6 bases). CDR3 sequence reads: CASSLTGRKLFF. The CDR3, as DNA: TGTGCCAGCAGCTTGACAGGGCGGAAACTGTTTTTT.